Listed below are T cell receptor beta chains from one sample, sequenced in a study of OX40 agonist ivuxolimab in advanced cancers. Only in-frame clones appear in the TCRdb table, and some are missing; sequencing was by immunoSEQ multiplex PCR. The sample carries 80,000 to 100,000 clones, roughly 84% recorded once. Sequences were derived from CD4+ or CD8+ T cells sorted from blood, sampled in a trial of the OX40 agonist ivuxolimab. The receptors shown here come from an adult with an advanced solid tumor such as melanoma, head and neck, liver or kidney cancer. The CDR3 runs from the conserved cysteine through the conserved F or W. Each record gives: J gene, clone size, V gene, D gene, CDR3 DNA, CDR3 protein. D genes are given only for firm matches. Rows may omit the clone size; those that give it use once, few, many or a size class.

TRBJ1-5 NA TRBV6-1 NA TGTGCCAGCAGTGAAGCCATCAGGTGGGGGAATCAGCCCCAGCATTTT CASSEAIRWGNQPQHF
TRBJ1-5 NA TRBV19 NA TGTGCCAGTAGTACCGCCGGGACACCTTCCTCCCAGCCCCAGCATTTT CASSTAGTPSSQPQHF
TRBJ1-1 NA TRBV9 NA TGTGCCAGCAGCAAAGAGGGGGGGAACACTGAAGCTTTCTTT CASSKEGGNTEAFF
TRBJ2-1 NA TRBV6-1 NA TGTGCCAGCACATATGCCCTGGGTGAGCAGTTCTTC CASTYALGEQFF
TRBJ1-3 NA TRBV5-6 NA TGTGCCAGCAGCTTGGGGAGGTTCTACAGGGACTCTGGAAACACCATATATTTT CASSLGRFYRDSGNTIYF
TRBJ2-6 NA TRBV21-1 NA TGTGCCAGCACCATTCCCGGGGACACGGCAAGCTCTGGGGCCAACGTCCTGACTTTC CASTIPGDTASSGANVLTF
TRBJ1-1 NA TRBV29-1 TRBD1 TGCAGCGTATCCCAGACAGGGATGAACACTGAAGCTTTCTTT CSVSQTGMNTEAFF
TRBJ2-3 NA TRBV6-5 TRBD2 TGTGCCAGCAGCCTACGGACTAGCGGGGGAGATACGCAGTATTTT CASSLRTSGGDTQYF
TRBJ1-5 NA TRBV21-1 NA TGTGCCAGCAGCGTCCGACCGGGTCTGGGCAATCAGCCCCAGCATTTT CASSVRPGLGNQPQHF
TRBJ1-1 NA TRBV25-1 NA TGTGCCAGCAGTTCCGGACAGAAGACTGAAGCTTTCTTT CASSSGQKTEAFF
TRBJ1-4 NA TRBV2 NA TGTGCCAGCAGGATAGACGGGAGTGAAAAACTGTTTTTT CASRIDGSEKLFF
TRBJ1-1 NA TRBV5-1 NA TGCGCCAGCAGCTTCAGGGGGAACACTGAAGCTTTCTTT CASSFRGNTEAFF
TRBJ1-2 NA TRBV6-4 NA TGTGCCAGCAGTGACTCGGGAGGGGCGCGTGGCTACACCTTC CASSDSGGARGYTF
TRBJ1-1 NA TRBV5-4 NA TGTGCCAGCAGTCGCGCGGGCCGTGGGAACACTGAAGCTTTCTTT CASSRAGRGNTEAFF
TRBJ2-1 NA TRBV12-5 NA TGTGCTAGTGGTCTCCCCGGGCCCAAGAGATATGAGCAGTTCTTC CASGLPGPKRYEQFF
TRBJ1-2 NA TRBV7-3 NA TGTGCCAGCAGCCAAGGGGCTAACTATGGCTACACCTTC CASSQGANYGYTF
TRBJ2-3 NA TRBV5-4 NA TGTGCCACCGATTCCAGAGCTAGGCGGGGCACAGATACGCAGTATTTT CATDSRARRGTDTQYF
TRBJ2-7 NA TRBV5-4 NA TGTGCCAGCAGCTTGGAGACAGCTAAAGCAGGCGAGCAGTACTTC CASSLETAKAGEQYF
TRBJ2-7 once TRBV7-3 NA TGTGCCAGCAGCTTAAGGGGGTCCGGGGGAAATTTTGACGAGCAGTACTTC CASSLRGSGGNFDEQYF
TRBJ2-3 NA TRBV19 NA TGTGCCAGTAGTATTCGGGCCCCCGGGGTCGATACGCAGTATTTT CASSIRAPGVDTQYF
TRBJ2-7 NA TRBV10-3 TRBD1 TGTGCCATCAGTCCCCTGGTGGCAGGGGGAATCTACGAGCAGTACTTC CAISPLVAGGIYEQYF
TRBJ2-2 NA TRBV5-8 NA TGTGCCAGCAGACCCCGTGGGGCAGGGATGTTCACCGGGGAGCTGTTTTTT CASRPRGAGMFTGELFF
TRBJ2-5 NA TRBV11-2 NA TGTGCCAGCAGCTTAGCGGCGGGGACTCAAGAGACCCAGTACTTC CASSLAAGTQETQYF
TRBJ2-1 NA TRBV6-1 NA TGTGCCAGCAGTGAACCAGGGGGAGGAGGTGAGCAGTTCTTC CASSEPGGGGEQFF
TRBJ2-4 NA TRBV11-2 NA TGTGCCAGCAGCCGTAACTTGGGAGAAGCCAAAAACATTCAGTACTTC CASSRNLGEAKNIQYF
TRBJ2-7 NA TRBV7-2 NA TGTGCCAGCAGCTCCAGCACGGGTCCTTACTACGAGCAGTACTTC CASSSSTGPYYEQYF
TRBJ2-3 few TRBV4-2 NA TGTGCCAGCAGCCAAGTTGGAGGGGGGGGTAGCACAGATACGCAGTATTTT CASSQVGGGGSTDTQYF
TRBJ1-4 NA TRBV7-2 TRBD1 TGTGCCAGCAGCTTAGGACAGGGGGCGGAAAAACTGTTTTTT CASSLGQGAEKLFF
TRBJ2-5 NA TRBV10-3 NA TGTGCCATCAGCGGGGAGGTAGAGACCCAGTACTTC CAISGEVETQYF
TRBJ2-3 NA TRBV16 TRBD2 TGTGCCAGCAGCCCGACTAGCGGGGTCGATACGCAGTATTTT CASSPTSGVDTQYF
TRBJ1-4 NA TRBV25-1 TRBD1 TGTGCCAGCAGTGTAACAGGGGTGCGGGAAAAACTGTTTTTT CASSVTGVREKLFF
TRBJ2-7 NA TRBV18 NA TGTGCCAGCTCACCGCTAGCTCAGACTAACCCTCGGCAGTACTTC CASSPLAQTNPRQYF
TRBJ2-3 NA TRBV9 NA TGTGCCAGCAGCGTAGGGGGGGCCGCTGGCACAGATACGCAGTATTTT CASSVGGAAGTDTQYF
TRBJ2-7 NA TRBV5-1 NA TGCGCCAGCACCCAGGTGGTGGGGGGCGAATACGAGCAGTACTTC CASTQVVGGEYEQYF
TRBJ1-4 NA TRBV14 NA TGTGCCAGCAGCCAAGATTTCCGGGCCAACAGTGAACTGTTTTTT CASSQDFRANSELFF
TRBJ1-1 NA TRBV18 NA TGTGCCAGCTCGGCGGGAACGGGTGGGTTGAACACTGAAGCTTTCTTT CASSAGTGGLNTEAFF
TRBJ2-3 NA TRBV19 NA TGTGCCAGTAGCGGGACGAGCACAGATACGCAGTATTTT CASSGTSTDTQYF
TRBJ2-7 NA TRBV11-2 NA TGTGCCAGCAGCTTAGCACTACGGCCCCAGGGAACTCACGAGCAGTACTTC CASSLALRPQGTHEQYF
TRBJ2-7 NA TRBV9 NA TGTGCCAGCAGCGTAGGCTGGGGAAACTTCTACGAGCAGTACTTC CASSVGWGNFYEQYF
TRBJ1-1 NA TRBV7-2 NA TGTGCCAGCAGCTTCCGGGGGCAGAGGACTGAAGCTTTCTTT CASSFRGQRTEAFF
TRBJ2-5 NA TRBV12-5 TRBD1 TGTGCTAGTGGTTTGGCTGGACAGGGTCTAGGGCGAGAGACCCAGTACTTC CASGLAGQGLGRETQYF
TRBJ2-5 NA TRBV30 TRBD2 TGTGCCTTAACTGGGACTACCTCTCAAGAGACCCAGTACTTC CALTGTTSQETQYF
TRBJ1-2 NA TRBV19 NA TGTGCCAGTAGACGGCAGAGGACCGACACTCTGGTCTATGGCTACACCTTC CASRRQRTDTLVYGYTF
TRBJ1-1 NA TRBV10-3 NA TGTGCCATCAGCGGAATGGATACTGAAGCTTTCTTT CAISGMDTEAFF
TRBJ1-1 NA TRBV6-5 NA TGTGCCAGCAGTTACATGGGGGGGATGAACACTGAAGCTTTCTTT CASSYMGGMNTEAFF
TRBJ2-2 NA TRBV4-2 NA TGTGCCAGCAGCCAGGATACAGGGCACACCGGGGAGCTGTTTTTT CASSQDTGHTGELFF
TRBJ2-3 NA TRBV5-4 TRBD1 TGTGCCAGCAGTCCCGGACAGGGCACAGATACGCAGTATTTT CASSPGQGTDTQYF
TRBJ2-1 NA TRBV27 NA TGTGCCAGCAGTTTACTGGGGGCGACCTACAATGAGCAGTTCTTC CASSLLGATYNEQFF
TRBJ2-6 few TRBV5-4 NA TGTGCCAGCAGCTTGTGGGGGGTTTCTGGGGCCAACGTCCTGACTTTC CASSLWGVSGANVLTF
TRBJ1-2 NA TRBV5-6 TRBD1 TGTGCCAGCAGCTCCCCGGGACAGCGCTATGGCTACACCTTC CASSSPGQRYGYTF